Following are 12 T cell receptor beta chains from one sample sequenced in a study of blood T cell repertoires in COVID-19. The method was immunoSEQ multiplex PCR; TCRdb's version includes in-frame clones alone and lacks a portion of them. The repertoire has approximately 200,000 clones, over 80% of them found once; the top ten carry less than 1.5%. Material for sequencing was PBMCs or T cells enriched from blood (not recorded which). The source is a man aged 25 to 40 who had recovered from COVID-19.

The chain uses TRBV7-2 and TRBJ2-1, with D uncertain. The germline V and J ends were trimmed by 4 bases and 3 bases, with 10 bases remaining between them. The germline V gene encodes CDR1 SGHTA and CDR2 FQGNSA. The CDR3 sequence is 14 residues long. The CDR3 reads CASSSSTDYNEQFF. CDR3 sequence (DNA): TGTGCCAGCAGCTCCTCTACAGACTACAATGAGCAGTTCTTC. The full variable domain, in which reference TRBV7-2 and TRBJ2-1 provide the parts outside the CDR3, is GAGVSQSPSNKVTEKGKDVELRCDPISGHTALYWYRQSLGQGLEFLIYFQGNSAPDKSGLPSDRFSAERTGGSVSTLTIQRTQQEDSAVYLCASSSSTDYNEQFFGPGTRLTVL.

The sample holds one count of this clone. The chain links TRBV27 to TRBJ2-1, with 7 positions matching TRBD1. This CDR3 region has 17 residues. V shed 3 bases, J shed 4 bases, and the junction held 12 bases outside the gene matches. Per the germline V gene, CDR1 is MNHEY and CDR2 is SMNVEV (reference sequence). In DNA form, the CDR3 reads TGTGCCAGCAGTTTGCAAACACCGGGACAGTTATACAATGAGCAGTTCTTC. Residues: CASSLQTPGQLYNEQFF.

This chain uses TRBV10-1 with TRBJ2-1; 11 bases fit TRBD2. The CDR3 is 19 residues long. Germline CDR1 reads WNHNN; CDR2 reads SYGVQD (reference sequence). The V segment lost 3 bases and the J segment 6 bases; nucleotides outside the gene matches: 16. The CDR3 loop reads CASSEAVLPTSGRRNEQFF. The CDR3, as DNA: TGCGCCAGCAGTGAAGCGGTCCTCCCCACTAGCGGGAGACGCAATGAGCAGTTCTTC.

The chain recombines TRBV19 with TRBJ1-2, with a possible D match to TRBD1 (6 bases). This CDR3 spans 12 amino acids. Trimming stripped 4 bases from V and 5 bases from J, with 8 bases between. Germline-derived CDR1 and CDR2 are LNHDA and SQIVND (reference sequence). The CDR3 protein is CASSNGQYGYTF. As DNA, the CDR3 is TGTGCCAGTAGTAACGGACAGTATGGCTACACCTTC.

This sequence joins TRBV6-5 and TRBJ1-5; tentative D call: TRBD1 (6 bases). Trimming cost V 8 bases and J 6 bases, with 14 bases left between them. The CDR3 has 13 residues. In germline, CDR1 is MNHEY, CDR2 SVGAGI. In nucleotides, the CDR3 is TGTGCCAGCGGTCACAGGGTAGGTCAGCCCCAGCATTTT. This gives the protein CASGHRVGQPQHF.

This clone was detected only a few times. V is TRBV3-1 (or the pseudogene TRBV3-2) and J is TRBJ2-3; 8 nucleotides agree with TRBD1. The CDR3 spans 14 residues. Unmatched junction bases numbered 3, after V lost 5 bases and J lost 2 bases. Germline-derived CDR1 and CDR2 are LGHDT and YNNKEL (reference sequence). In nucleotides, the CDR3 is TGTGCCAGCAGCACGGACAGGGTCACAGATACGCAGTATTTT. It yields the protein CASSTDRVTDTQYF.

The rearrangement links TRBV7-2 to TRBJ1-2, with D possibly matching TRBD1 (5 bases). V gave up 1 base and J gave up 2 bases, with 11 bases separating them. The CDR3 contains 15 residues. The germline CDR1 and CDR2 sequences are SGHTA and FQGNSA. The CDR3 protein is CASSLVTQGNYGYTF. CDR3 nucleotide sequence: TGTGCCAGCAGCTTAGTCACTCAGGGAAACTATGGCTACACCTTC. Full variable domain (remainder filled in from reference TRBV7-2 and TRBJ1-2): GAGVSQSPSNKVTEKGKDVELRCDPISGHTALYWYRQSLGQGLEFLIYFQGNSAPDKSGLPSDRFSAERTGGSVSTLTIQRTQQEDSAVYLCASSLVTQGNYGYTFGSGTRLTVV.

The chain couples TRBV11-3 to TRBJ2-1, with a weak D call TRBD1 (6 bases). The CDR3 contains 16 residues. CDR1 SGHNT and CDR2 YENEEA come from the germline V gene. Trimming pared 1 base from V and 10 bases from J, leaving 20 bases between. The CDR3 region is CASSLGGPRSLGEQFF. DNA for the CDR3: TGTGCCAGCAGCTTAGGGGGGCCCCGATCGTTGGGGGAGCAGTTCTTC.

The gene calls are TRBV11-1 and TRBJ2-2; possible D gene TRBD2, 5 bases. Trimming removed 1 base from V and 4 bases from J, with 10 bases in between. The CDR3 sequence is 15 residues long. Germline CDR1 reads SGHAT; CDR2 reads FQDESV (reference sequence). The CDR3 reads CASSLVRGSTGELFF. As DNA, the CDR3 is TGTGCCAGCAGCTTAGTACGGGGATCCACCGGGGAGCTGTTTTTT.

In the case of this clone: Within the sample, other DNA sequences also encode this same CDR3. J is TRBJ2-7 and V is TRBV4-3; D is unresolved. This CDR3 is built from 13 residues. V lost 0 bases and J lost 2, with 5 bases in between. Germline V gene lookup returns CDR1 LGHNA and CDR2 YSLEER. The chain's CDR3 is CASSQERAYEQYF. The CDR3 DNA reads TGCGCCAGCAGCCAAGAACGGGCCTACGAGCAGTACTTC.

V usage is TRBV5-8 and J usage is TRBJ1-5; 10 bases match TRBD1. The CDR3 contains 17 residues. The ends lost 2 bases at V and 0 bases at J; junction bases unmatched: 5. Germline V gene data show CDR1 as SGHTS and CDR2 as YDEGEE. The CDR3 bases are TGTGCCAGCAGCTTAGGGACAGGGGCGAATAGCAATCAGCCCCAGCATTTT. Residues: CASSLGTGANSNQPQHF.

The chain employs TRBV6-5 and TRBJ1-4; a possible D gene is TRBD1 (6 bases). The CDR3 sequence is 15 residues long. The germline CDR1 and CDR2 sequences are MNHEY and SVGAGI. V was trimmed by 2 bases and J by 5 bases, leaving 12 bases between them. Here the CDR3 DNA reads TGTGCCAGCAGTTACGAACAGGGTCGAAATGAAAAACTGTTTTTT. It is translated as CASSYEQGRNEKLFF.